This TCR beta chain was recorded in a study of cytomegalovirus exposure and HLA in healthy donors. Whole-study context: In terms of ancestry, the Caucasian-associated cluster contained around four fifths of the roughly 400 genotyped donors. Study results and limitations: TCR association rates varied by HLA locus in a later analysis, with DRB1 highest and HLA-C lowest. A previous analysis found most TCR beta V segments productive roughly 87% or roughly 30% of the time. Rare sequences made up most TCRs, while some public TCRs were found in many donors.

In regard to this clone: Its specificity is not known.

60 Vbeta and 13 Jbeta primers were used in PCR. Assay: immunoSEQ multiplex PCR; the TCRdb copy retains only in-frame clones and omits some. The sample carries under 150,000 clones, 75% to 85% recorded once. Germline assignment: CDR1 SGHTA and CDR2 FQGNSA. After removal of 2 bases from V and 2 bases from J, the junction contained 7 bases not matched to a gene. This CDR3 contains 19 residues. The specimen was PBMCs. This TCR derives from a male donor in good health and CMV-seronegative. The genes are TRBV7-2 and TRBJ2-6; TRBD1 matches 12 bases. The CDR3 DNA follows: TGTGCCAGCAGCTTACGCATGGGACAGGGGGCGGCTGGGGCCAACGTCCTGACTTTC. Translating gives CASSLRMGQGAAGANVLTF.